This T cell receptor beta chain is drawn from a study of blood T cell repertoires in COVID-19. Across the study: Sites across the United States, Italy and Spain contributed samples from acute and convalescent COVID-19.

Per the original data handling: Scientists estimated how many nucleated cells there were by amplifying reference gene primers. Method: immunoSEQ multiplex PCR; TCRdb's copy keeps in-frame clones and lacks some. V and J calls and clone size are as listed in that table; D and trimming were resolved from the DNA. The data show about 120,000 clones, roughly nine tenths seen once. Sequences were obtained from peripheral blood. The clonotype comes from a woman in her 70s with COVID-19, enrolled during active disease.

The CDR3 here is CASSPPGFYGYTF. The CDR3 nucleotides are TGTGCCAGCAGTCCCCCAGGGTTCTATGGCTACACCTTC. This chain connects TRBV12-3 or TRBV12-4 to TRBJ1-2, with a tentative D call TRBD1 (5 bases). Trimming removed 5 bases at V and 4 bases at J, with 11 bases between. This CDR3 region has 13 residues.